What follows are 31 T cell receptor beta chains derived from one specimen sequenced in a study of T-cell reconstitution after alpha-beta-depleted transplantation in children. Unique molecular identifiers were used to barcode this TCRbeta library. TCRdb passed the PCR reads through MiXCR, listing each CDR3 protein once. The top ten hold about 10% of the sample, which has 95,000 to 150,000 distinct CDR3 sequences, more than 20% seen once. The starting material was PBMCs, mostly from graft donor cells, obtained 180 days after TCRalphabeta/CD19-depleted stem cell transplant. These receptors were collected from a male patient aged 2 to 10 who had a stem cell transplant for chronic granulomatous disease, so the T cells may come from the graft donor.

In its sample, this clonotype was seen many times. The chain employs TRBV15 and TRBJ1-1, with D hard to call. Trimming removed 3 bases at V and 3 bases at J, with 8 bases between. Per the germline V gene, CDR1 is LNHNV and CDR2 is YYDKDF (reference sequence). The CDR3 sequence is 13 residues long. CDR3 protein: CATSSWGDTEAFF. In DNA, the CDR3 is TGTGCCACCAGCAGTTGGGGAGACACTGAAGCTTTCTTT.

This clonotype was counted many times. The chain carries TRBV5-1 and TRBJ2-7, with 7 positions matching TRBD2. The V and J ends lost 3 bases and 1 base, in that order; junction bases with no gene match: 13. The CDR3 runs 17 residues. Germline CDR1 reads SGHRS; CDR2 reads YFSETQ. The CDR3 here is CASSWEGTRARSYEQYF. As DNA, the CDR3 is TGCGCCAGCAGCTGGGAGGGCACTCGTGCAAGATCCTACGAGCAGTACTTC.

The chain couples TRBV19 to TRBJ2-5; 12 nucleotides align to TRBD2. Germline V gene sequence: CDR1 LNHDA, CDR2 SQIVND (reference sequence). The CDR3 contains 16 residues. J lost 3 bases, V lost 6 bases, and 8 bases had no gene match. The CDR3 reads CASRKTSGGLKETQYF. CDR3 nucleotide sequence: TGTGCCAGTAGGAAGACTAGCGGGGGATTAAAAGAGACCCAGTACTTC.

The CDR3 region is CATRRTYQETQYF. DNA for the CDR3: TGTGCCACTCGTCGGACATACCAAGAGACCCAGTACTTC. The chain recombines TRBV19 with TRBJ2-5; D might be TRBD1 (5 bases). Germline V CDR1 and CDR2: LNHDA, SQIVND (reference sequence). The V and J ends lost 10 bases and 0 bases respectively, with 12 bases between them. The CDR3 sequence is 13 residues long.

Only a few counts were recorded for this clonotype. This chain connects TRBV12-3 or TRBV12-4 to TRBJ2-1; possibly TRBD2 for D (6 bases). The CDR3 totals 15 residues. Trimming left V 7 bases short and J 3 bases short, with 16 bases between. The CDR3 here is CASTEAGNNYNEQFF. The CDR3 DNA reads as TGTGCCAGCACAGAGGCGGGGAACAACTACAATGAGCAGTTCTTC.

This clonotype appeared once. The junction and the germline gene differ at one end; a read error may be behind it. The chain employs TRBV7-3 and TRBJ2-2; D is perhaps TRBD2 (5 bases). Germline V gene lookup returns CDR1 SGHTA and CDR2 FQGTGA. There are 14 residues in the CDR3. CDR3 coding DNA: TGTGCCAGCAGCCCCCAGACTGTCACCGGGGAGCTGTTTTTC. Translated: CASSPQTVTGELFF.

The chain recombines TRBV20-1 with TRBJ2-7; D tentatively fits TRBD1 or TRBD2 (5 bases each). This CDR3 has 14 amino acids. Trimming left V 1 base short and J 3 bases short, with 13 bases between. Germline assignment: CDR1 DFQATT and CDR2 SNEGSKA (reference sequence). As DNA, the CDR3 is TGCAGTGCTAGAGTCGGGGACGCCTACTACGAGCAGTACTTC. This sequence encodes CSARVGDAYYEQYF.

The chain carries TRBV29-1 and TRBJ2-1; 8 bases match TRBD2. Looked up from germline, CDR1 is SQVTM and CDR2 is ANQGSEA. This CDR3 is built from 14 residues. Unmatched junction bases numbered 11, after V lost 4 bases and J lost 9 bases. DNA for the CDR3: TGCAGCGTTGGGGCTTATCGGCGGGAGGCTGAGCAGTTCTTC. Protein product: CSVGAYRREAEQFF.

At least ten counts were recorded for this clonotype. The chain recombines TRBV7-9 with TRBJ1-1; no definite D call. The CDR3 is 10 residues long. The V gene's germline CDR1 is SEHNR and CDR2 FQNEAQ (reference sequence). Trimming removed 1 base from V and 12 bases from J, with 6 bases in between. CDR3 sequence (DNA): TGTGCCAGCAGCTTAGACCTATCTTTCTTT. Its protein product is CASSLDLSFF.

This clonotype was seen repeatedly, ten times or more. This chain joins TRBV12-3 or TRBV12-4 and TRBJ1-4; possibly TRBD1 for D (5 bases). The CDR3 loop spans 12 amino acids. Trimming stripped 2 bases from V and 14 bases from J, with 12 bases between. CDR3 DNA: TGTGCCAGCAGTTTATGGACACTCAAGCTGTTTTTT. Its translation is CASSLWTLKLFF.

In this sample, this clonotype turned up a few times. The genes are TRBV6-1 and TRBJ2-1, with 9 bases that match TRBD2. V dropped 10 bases and J dropped 4; count of bases not matched to a gene: 11. This CDR3 spans 15 amino acids. Germline values: CDR1 MNHNS, CDR2 SASEGT. CDR3 DNA: TGTGCCACTAAGGGTAGCGGGGGATCTTACAATGAGCAGTTCTTC. It codes for CATKGSGGSYNEQFF.

This chain's CDR3 is CASSLTGTETNTQYF. In DNA form, the CDR3 reads TGCGCCAGCAGCTTGACCGGGACAGAAACAAATACGCAGTATTTT. V and J are TRBV5-1 and TRBJ2-3; 7 bases align to TRBD1. Germline-derived CDR1 and CDR2 are SGHRS and YFSETQ. V gave up 1 base and J gave up 7 bases; unmatched junction bases: 9. This CDR3 region has 15 residues. Full variable domain (outside the CDR3, taken from reference TRBV5-1 and TRBJ2-3): KAGVTQTPRYLIKTRGQQVTLSCSPISGHRSVSWYQQTPGQGLQFLFEYFSETQRNKGNFPGRFSGRQFSNSRSEMNVSTLELGDSALYLCASSLTGTETNTQYFGPGTRLTVL.

This clonotype was counted many times. This chain links TRBV18 with TRBJ2-3; D unclear. Germline CDR1 KGHSH, CDR2 LQKENI. Trimming shortened V by 3 bases and J by 3 bases, and 4 bases separated the two germline ends. CDR3 length: 12 residues. CDR3 in DNA: TGTGCCAGCTCACCGGTGACAGATACGCAGTATTTT. The encoded protein is CASSPVTDTQYF.

This clonotype has just a few counts. This chain uses TRBV6-5 with TRBJ1-5; 10 bases align to TRBD1. Germline CDR1 is MNHEY and CDR2 is SVGAGI. The CDR3 loop spans 15 amino acids. V shed 2 bases, J shed 9 bases, and the junction held 7 bases outside the gene matches. CDR3: CASSYGTGDVGPQHF. For the CDR3, the DNA is TGTGCCAGCAGTTACGGGACAGGGGACGTGGGGCCCCAGCATTTT.

CDR3 sequence: CASNSVCCGQETQYF. The CDR3 nucleotides are TGTGCCAGCAACTCCGTCTGTTGCGGCCAAGAGACCCAGTACTTC. The V and J genes are TRBV12-3 or TRBV12-4 and TRBJ2-5; no reliable D call. V shed 7 bases and J shed 1 base, with 16 bases lying between them. The length of the CDR3 is 15 residues.

This clonotype came up a few times. The rearrangement links TRBV12-3 or TRBV12-4 to TRBJ1-1; TRBD1 aligns across 7 bases. The J segment lost 4 bases and the V segment lost 6 bases, leaving 8 bases of the junction unmatched. This CDR3 region has 14 residues. The CDR3 is CASRPQGESTEAFF. DNA for the CDR3: TGTGCCAGCAGACCGCAGGGGGAGAGCACTGAAGCTTTCTTT.

This clonotype was found a few times. The chain employs TRBV12-3 or TRBV12-4 and TRBJ2-1; weak D call: TRBD1 (5 bases). V lost 9 bases, J lost 2 bases, and 11 bases lay in between. This CDR3 comprises 13 residues. The CDR3 protein is CASKQVAYNEQFF. The CDR3 DNA reads TGTGCCAGTAAACAGGTTGCCTACAATGAGCAGTTCTTC.

This clonotype occurred once. The V call is TRBV6-5, the J call TRBJ2-1; unclear D gene. This CDR3 is built from 13 residues. Germline CDR1 MNHEY, CDR2 SVGAGI. Trimming removed 1 base from V and 5 bases from J, with 6 bases in between. CDR3 amino acids: CASSYYMNNEQFF. Here the CDR3 DNA reads TGTGCCAGCAGTTACTACATGAACAATGAGCAGTTCTTC.

This clonotype has ten or more counts. The chain has TRBV29-1 and TRBJ1-1, with 7 bases identical to TRBD1. V was clipped by 4 bases and J by 3 bases; unmatched bases: 8. Germline CDR1 SQVTM, CDR2 ANQGSEA. The CDR3 consists of 14 residues. This CDR3 is CSVVRGRGDTEAFF. The CDR3 region has the DNA TGCAGCGTTGTGAGGGGGCGCGGGGACACTGAAGCTTTCTTT.

This clonotype was picked up many times. V is TRBV28 and J is TRBJ2-5; no reliable D call. This CDR3 is 14 amino acids long. Trimming took 3 bases from V and 5 from J, leaving 13 bases between them. Germline V lookup: CDR1 MDHEN, CDR2 SYDVKM. The CDR3 nucleotides are TGTGCCAGCAGTTTGATGGCCGAGGCGGAGACCCAGTACTTC. It is translated as CASSLMAEAETQYF.

The table lists this clonotype with a few counts. This rearrangement joins TRBV7-2 to TRBJ2-7; tentative D call: TRBD2 (7 bases). The ends were cut back, 1 base at V and 4 bases at J, with 17 bases in the middle. The germline gives CDR1 SGHTA, CDR2 FQGNSA. The CDR3 runs 16 residues. In DNA form, the CDR3 reads TGTGCCAGCAGCTTAGGTGCGGCAAGGGGGGGGTACGAGCAGTACTTC. Encoded protein: CASSLGAARGGYEQYF.

This clonotype was counted a few times. The chain has TRBV15 and TRBJ2-3; D unclear. The CDR3 extends over 14 amino acids. The V and J ends lost 0 bases and 6 bases respectively, with 10 bases between them. Per germline, CDR1 LNHNV and CDR2 YYDKDF (reference sequence). Here the CDR3 DNA reads TGTGCCACCAGCAGAGATGGGCTGGATGATACGCAGTATTTT. Translating it yields CATSRDGLDDTQYF.

The gene calls are TRBV12-5 and TRBJ2-5; 8 bases align to TRBD2. V was pared by 6 bases and J by 2 bases, with 11 bases of the junction left unmatched. CDR3 size: 16 residues. Germline V gene data show CDR1 as LGHNT and CDR2 as FRNRAP. This chain's CDR3 is CASGLLGERGQETQYF. CDR3 DNA sequence: TGTGCTAGTGGCCTTCTTGGGGAGCGGGGGCAAGAGACCCAGTACTTC.

The V and J genes are TRBV5-1 and TRBJ2-7, with D maybe TRBD2 (5 bases). The CDR3 contains 13 residues. Germline V gene lookup returns CDR1 SGHRS and CDR2 YFSETQ. Trimming pared 3 bases from V and 2 bases from J, leaving 9 bases between. As DNA, the CDR3 is TGCGCCAGCAGCTCCAGCGGAGCCTACGAGCAGTACTTC. The encoded protein is CASSSSGAYEQYF.

This clonotype was seen repeatedly, ten times or more. CDR3 amino acids: CSARDLIVANEQFF. Written as DNA, the CDR3 is TGCAGTGCTAGAGATCTAATCGTAGCTAATGAGCAGTTCTTC. This chain connects TRBV20-1 to TRBJ2-1; no definite D call. Germline V lookup: CDR1 DFQATT, CDR2 SNEGSKA (reference sequence). V gave up 0 bases and J gave up 7 bases, with 13 bases separating them. The CDR3 length is 14 residues.

The sample holds a few counts of this clonotype. The chain couples TRBV29-1 to TRBJ1-2, with 7 bases aligning to TRBD1. The germline CDR1 and CDR2 sequences are SQVTM and ANQGSEA. CDR3 length: 13 residues. V gave up 3 bases and J gave up 5 bases; unmatched junction bases: 6. The CDR3 protein is CSVDRYRGYGYTF. CDR3 sequence (DNA): TGCAGCGTTGACCGCTACAGGGGTTATGGCTACACCTTC.

This clonotype was observed at least ten times. The chain combines TRBV5-1 with TRBJ2-4, with a possible D match to TRBD2 (7 bases). The CDR3 spans 13 residues. CDR1 SGHRS and CDR2 YFSETQ come from the germline V gene. V was shortened by 5 bases and J by 8 bases, with 14 bases between the two germline ends. CDR3 DNA: TGCGCCAGCAGTCTCGGGGGGCTTGACATTCAGTACTTC. Protein product: CASSLGGLDIQYF. Together with reference TRBV5-1 and TRBJ2-4, the CDR3 gives the full variable domain: KAGVTQTPRYLIKTRGQQVTLSCSPISGHRSVSWYQQTPGQGLQFLFEYFSETQRNKGNFPGRFSGRQFSNSRSEMNVSTLELGDSALYLCASSLGGLDIQYFGAGTRLSVL.

The chain has TRBV7-8 and TRBJ2-1; the D gene is possibly TRBD2 (5 bases). The CDR3 is 13 residues long. V was shortened by 5 bases and J by 10 bases, with 15 bases between the two germline ends. Germline values: CDR1 SGHVS, CDR2 FQNEAQ. CDR3 in amino acids: CASSPGAAREQFF. The CDR3 region has the DNA TGTGCCAGCAGCCCAGGAGCGGCCAGAGAGCAGTTCTTC.

The chain links TRBV29-1 to TRBJ1-1; TRBD1 matches at 7 bases. Germline trimming cut 4 bases from V and 1 base from J; bases unmatched to any gene: 3. The CDR3 extends over 13 amino acids. The V gene's germline CDR1 is SQVTM and CDR2 ANQGSEA. DNA of the CDR3: TGCAGCGTTGGATGGACAGGGAACACTGAAGCTTTCTTT. Translation gives CSVGWTGNTEAFF.

This clonotype was counted a few times. The V call is TRBV20-1, the J call TRBJ2-3; 13 bases are a match to TRBD2. The CDR3 length is 15 residues. V gave up 2 bases and J gave up 3 bases; unmatched junction bases: 2. Germline values: CDR1 DFQATT, CDR2 SNEGSKA (reference sequence). The CDR3 is CSARRLAGGTDTQYF. In DNA form, the CDR3 reads TGCAGTGCTAGAAGACTAGCGGGGGGTACAGATACGCAGTATTTT.

This clonotype was counted between two and nine times. This chain joins TRBV29-1 and TRBJ2-7; TRBD2 matches at 10 bases. Looked up from germline, CDR1 is SQVTM and CDR2 is ANQGSEA. This CDR3 comprises 17 residues. The V and J ends lost 1 base and 4 bases, in that order; junction bases with no gene match: 13. CDR3 loop: CSVEGGSASGSQYEQYF. CDR3 DNA sequence: TGCAGCGTTGAAGGGGGTTCGGCTAGCGGGAGTCAATACGAGCAGTACTTC.